The clone carrying this TCR beta chain was seen many times. CDR3 length: 12 residues. CDR1 GTSNPN and CDR2 SVGIG come from the germline V gene (reference sequence). V lost 0 bases and J 4 bases, leaving 6 bases between the germline ends. The sample's time point: blood at routine non-recurrence follow-up after resection. The data derive from a study of spatial heterogeneity in lung cancer. TCRdb reprocessed the 5' RACE reads with MiXCR, giving one entry per CDR3 protein. The sample lists fewer than 150,000 distinct CDR3 sequences, under 14% seen once, with roughly a quarter in the top ten. The sample was PBMCs, taken at follow-up. V and J are TRBV30 and TRBJ1-1, with D uncertain. The source is a female donor with early-stage non-small cell lung cancer. The CDR3 nucleotides are TGTGCCTGGAGTGTTTCAGGCACTGAAGCTTTCTTT. It specifies CAWSVSGTEAFF. The entire variable domain, with the rest obtained from reference TRBV30 and TRBJ1-1, is as follows: SQTIHQWPATLVQPVGSPLSLECTVEGTSNPNLYWYRQAAGRGLQLLFYSVGIGQISSEVPQNLSASRPQDRQFILSSKKLLLSDSGFYLCAWSVSGTEAFFGQGTRLTVV.